One sample yielded the 8 T cell receptor beta chains listed below, sequenced in a study of CD8 T cells in ankylosing spondylitis (dated by TCRdb to the late 2010s). Results and caveats for the whole study, not just this receptor: A TCR beta motif of about 8 highly homologous amino acid variants appeared characteristic of blood from ankylosing spondylitis patients.

The method was 5' RACE. The instrument given in TCRdb is Illumina HiSeq 2500. TCRdb reran the public reads through fastp at Q25 and MiXCR, keeping productive beta chains. Duplicate CDR3 protein sequences are folded into a single record with the most common DNA and genes. In this sample the table shows some 400,000 distinct CDR3 sequences, about a fifth of which occur a single time. The ten biggest clones cover roughly a sixth of the sample. These receptors have no identified antigens. Sequenced: blood, either unsorted or a sorted T cell fraction (not recorded which). The receptors here all came from a male donor with ankylosing spondylitis.

The chain has TRBV2 and TRBJ2-7, with D tentatively TRBD2 (5 bases). The length of the CDR3 is 15 residues. CDR1 is SNHLY and CDR2 is FYNNEI in the germline V gene. V shed 7 bases and J shed 2 bases, with 18 bases lying between them. As DNA, the CDR3 is TGTGCCAGCACCCTAGACTTGAGGAGGACCTACGAGCAGTACTTC. Encoded protein: CASTLDLRRTYEQYF.

This clonotype was seen a few times. V is TRBV5-1 and J is TRBJ2-1; 7 positions match TRBD1. CDR1 and CDR2 (germline): SGHRS, YFSETQ. This CDR3 contains 17 residues. The V gene end was trimmed by 0 bases and the J gene end by 3 bases; junction bases not matched to a gene: 9. The CDR3 bases are TGCGCCAGCAGCTTGGGCCAAGGACAGGTTAACTACAATGAGCAGTTCTTC. It codes for CASSLGQGQVNYNEQFF.

This clonotype was seen only a few times. Because the CDR3's place on the DNA is in doubt, the DNA is left out and the CDR3 is given as listed by TCRdb. The chain employs TRBV12-3 or TRBV12-4 and TRBJ2-2; the table's D call, TRBD1, was not checked against the DNA. The CDR3 is 16 residues long, ends included. CDR3 loop: CASSFGPGHRTGELFF.

The table lists this clonotype with a few counts. V and J are TRBV19 and TRBJ2-1; D is undetermined. Trimming pared 0 bases from V and 6 bases from J, leaving 6 bases between. This CDR3 has 13 amino acids. In germline, CDR1 is LNHDA, CDR2 SQIVND (reference sequence). CDR3 bases: TGTGCCAGTAGTATAGAAGGCTCCAATGAGCAGTTCTTC. Its protein product is CASSIEGSNEQFF.

There are a few counts of this clonotype. V is TRBV20-1 and J is TRBJ2-7; 11 nucleotides line up with TRBD2. With 3 bases clipped from V and 7 bases from J, the junction kept 5 bases outside the gene matches. There are 13 residues in the CDR3. Germline V gene sequence: CDR1 DFQATT, CDR2 SNEGSKA (reference sequence). DNA of the CDR3: TGCAGTGCTAGGGTAGCGGGAGGGTGGGAGCAGTACTTC. This encodes CSARVAGGWEQYF.

Comments on this clonotype: Given a much more abundant clone one base away, this may be a read error. V and J are TRBV29-1 and TRBJ2-7, with D possibly being TRBD1 or TRBD2 (5 bases each). Trimming pared 0 bases from V and 5 bases from J, leaving 14 bases between. The V gene's germline CDR1 is SQVTM and CDR2 ANQGSEA. The CDR3 loop spans 14 amino acids. The CDR3 spells CSVEDRDGTNEQYF. In DNA, the CDR3 is TGCAGCGTTGAAGATCGGGACGGAACCAACGAGCAGTACTTC.

This clonotype came up a few times. V is TRBV3-1 and J is TRBJ1-2; perhaps TRBD1 as D (5 bases). Germline V gives CDR1 LGHDT, CDR2 YNNKEL (reference sequence). The CDR3 contains 12 residues. V was shortened by 11 bases and J by 7 bases, with 17 bases between the two germline ends. The chain's CDR3 is CAAGETRSGYTF. CDR3 in DNA: TGTGCCGCGGGGGAAACGAGAAGTGGCTACACCTTC.

The chain has TRBV28 and TRBJ1-2; 7 bases are shared with TRBD1. The CDR3 consists of 15 residues. Germline CDR1 and CDR2: MDHEN and SYDVKM. V lost 4 bases, J lost 4 bases, and 9 bases stayed unmatched. The CDR3 nucleotides read TGTGCCAGCAGTTATACAGGAGGGGGCGGCTATGGCTACACCTTC. Its translation: CASSYTGGGGYGYTF.